The 6 T cell receptor beta chains given below trace back to one sample, sequenced in a study of blood T cells in healthy people across ages. Primers used in a second PCR of about 6 to 11 cycles were a sample-barcoded 5' primer and a J-beta primer mix. TCRdb recomputed calls from the 5' RACE reads with MiXCR, one row per CDR3 protein. This sample has roughly 1 million distinct CDR3 sequences, with approximately 26% found just once. Another study also made use of these data, one on T cells of mothers and their children.

Sequencing was performed on blood. These receptors were obtained from a girl aged 2 to 9 in good health.

This clonotype was counted a few times. This chain uses TRBV10-3 with TRBJ1-1; D possibly corresponds to TRBD1 (6 bases). Trimming removed 8 bases from V and 3 bases from J, with 22 bases in between. Germline V CDR1 and CDR2: ENHRY, SYGVKD. This CDR3 spans 16 amino acids. CDR3: CAIRGPPNQADTEAFF. The CDR3 region has the DNA TGTGCCATCCGGGGGCCCCCGAATCAAGCGGACACTGAAGCTTTCTTT.

The V and J genes are TRBV4-1 and TRBJ2-5; possibly TRBD2 for D (5 bases). Germline values: CDR1 MGHRA, CDR2 YSYEKL. CDR3 size: 16 residues. V dropped 0 bases and J dropped 2 bases, with 13 bases sitting between them. The CDR3 DNA reads TGCGCCAGCAGCCAAGATACAGTTACGGGGCAAGAGACCCAGTACTTC. Its translation is CASSQDTVTGQETQYF.

This clonotype showed up just a few times. V is TRBV20-1 and J is TRBJ2-1; 7 bases map to TRBD2. Germline V gene lookup returns CDR1 DFQATT and CDR2 SNEGSKA (reference sequence). The CDR3 has 15 residues. V dropped 3 bases and J dropped 3; count of bases not matched to a gene: 8. CDR3 residues: CSARSGTTYYNEQFF. In DNA form, the CDR3 reads TGCAGTGCTAGGAGCGGGACGACATACTACAATGAGCAGTTCTTC.

As concerns this clonotype: A much bigger clone sits one base away, suggesting this may be a read error. The chain is built from TRBV9 and TRBJ2-5; no reliable D call. Gene TRBJ2-1 matches the end of the DNA better, so the J call may be wrong. The CDR3 totals 15 residues. The germline V gene has CDR1 SGDLS and CDR2 YYNGEE. CDR3 DNA sequence: TGTGCCAGCAGCGTTGACATCGCCCCTGGGTATGAGCAGTTCTTC. This translates into CASSVDIAPGYEQFF.

This clonotype was recorded many times. The V and J genes are TRBV28 and TRBJ2-5, with 7 nucleotides matching TRBD2. With 5 bases clipped from V and 3 bases from J, the junction kept 15 bases outside the gene matches. Germline V gene lookup returns CDR1 MDHEN and CDR2 SYDVKM. The CDR3 is made up of 17 amino acids. DNA for the CDR3: TGTGCCAGCAGTACCCTCCTTGGGCGGGAGAGAGAAGAGACCCAGTACTTC. It encodes CASSTLLGREREETQYF.

The rearrangement links TRBV5-5 to TRBJ2-7; 7 nucleotides agree with TRBD2. The J call may be incorrect, as the DNA end agrees better with TRBJ2-1. The CDR3 spans 14 residues. The germline V gene encodes CDR1 SGHKS and CDR2 YYEKEE (reference sequence). CDR3 DNA: TGTGCCAGCAGCTTGGGCCTAGCGGTAGATGAGCAGTTCTTC. It specifies CASSLGLAVDEQFF.